Shown below are 24 T cell receptor beta chains from a single sample sequenced in a study of T-cell reconstitution after alpha-beta-depleted transplantation in children. Preparation of the TCRbeta library was carried out with unique molecular identifiers. MiXCR, applied by TCRdb to the PCR reads, yields one record per CDR3 protein. The profile shows around 670,000 distinct CDR3 sequences, around 13% of them singletons. This sample comprised PBMCs, obtained before TCRalphabeta/CD19-depleted stem cell transplant. The origin of the receptors is a girl aged 2-15 years with congenital amegakaryocytic thrombocytopenia, due to receive a stem cell transplant.

This clonotype occurred many times. V usage is TRBV29-1 and J usage is TRBJ2-6; D call uncertain. The germline CDR1 and CDR2 sequences are SQVTM and ANQGSEA. This CDR3 is built from 16 residues. V was shortened by 4 bases and J by 2 bases, with 15 bases between the two germline ends. CDR3 residues: CSVVGDGRTGANVLTF. The CDR3 coding sequence is TGCAGCGTTGTAGGTGACGGACGAACTGGGGCCAACGTCCTGACTTTC.

This clonotype was found many times. V and J are TRBV7-8 and TRBJ2-1; 7 bases match TRBD1. This CDR3 is built from 15 residues. Germline V gene data show CDR1 as SGHVS and CDR2 as FQNEAQ. After removal of 3 bases from V and 4 bases from J, the junction contained 6 bases not matched to a gene. The CDR3 here is CASSFSGTEYNEQFF. The CDR3 nucleotides read TGTGCCAGCAGCTTCTCCGGGACAGAATACAATGAGCAGTTCTTC.

This clonotype was picked up many times. This chain connects TRBV3-1 to TRBJ1-1, with TRBD1 matching 7 bases. The length of the CDR3 is 12 residues. The germline CDR1 and CDR2 sequences are LGHDT and YNNKEL (reference sequence). V shed 6 bases, J shed 3 bases, and the junction held 1 base outside the gene matches. CDR3 sequence reads: CASSDRDTEAFF. CDR3 DNA sequence: TGTGCCAGCAGTGACAGGGACACTGAAGCTTTCTTT.

This clonotype occurred many times. V is TRBV5-1 and J is TRBJ1-1; D perhaps matches TRBD1 (6 bases). V was trimmed by 2 bases and J by 4 bases, leaving 18 bases between them. The CDR3 length is 16 residues. The V gene's germline CDR1 is SGHRS and CDR2 YFSETQ. The CDR3 DNA reads TGCGCCAGCAGCTTACAATCCACAGGGAAGGGCACTGAAGCTTTCTTT. It yields the protein CASSLQSTGKGTEAFF.

The chain combines TRBV5-1 with TRBJ1-2; D is unresolved. Germline V gives CDR1 SGHRS, CDR2 YFSETQ. Trimming took off 4 bases at V and 4 bases at J, with 14 bases between the two ends. CDR3 length: 14 residues. The DNA of the CDR3 is TGCGCCAGCAGCCCCACTCAAGGGTTCTATGGCTACACCTTC. It is translated as CASSPTQGFYGYTF.

This clonotype was recorded a few times. The genes are TRBV4-1 and TRBJ2-7; D remains unclear. The CDR3 consists of 15 residues. CDR1 MGHRA and CDR2 YSYEKL come from the germline V gene. V was trimmed by 0 bases and J by 5 bases, leaving 14 bases between them. CDR3 DNA: TGCGCCAGCAGCCAAGATTTGCCCGCGGATCACGAGCAGTACTTC. Amino acids: CASSQDLPADHEQYF.

This clonotype was seen repeatedly, ten times or more. This chain links TRBV12-3 or TRBV12-4 with TRBJ1-6; the D is unclear. The CDR3 is 15 residues long. V lost 6 bases to trimming and J lost 7 bases, with 16 bases between them. The DNA for the CDR3 is TGTGCCAGCAGCCTAGCCGGCGTAACAAATTCACCCCTCCACTTT. This translates into CASSLAGVTNSPLHF.

The sample holds many counts of this clonotype. This chain connects TRBV29-1 to TRBJ2-7; 9 bases are shared with TRBD2. Losses at the gene ends were 3 bases for V and 3 bases for J; bases not matched to a gene: 15. This CDR3 has 17 residues. The V gene's germline CDR1 is SQVTM and CDR2 ANQGSEA. The CDR3 reads CSVEALAGLTNSYEQYF. For the CDR3, the DNA is TGCAGCGTTGAGGCCCTAGCGGGGCTTACTAATAGCTACGAGCAGTACTTC.

This clonotype was seen ten or more times. The genes are TRBV28 and TRBJ2-1, with D unresolved. Germline CDR1 and CDR2: MDHEN and SYDVKM. There are 11 residues in the CDR3. V was pared by 6 bases and J by 7 bases, with 7 bases between. The CDR3 sequence is CASRGWNEQFF. The CDR3 DNA follows: TGTGCCAGCAGGGGGTGGAATGAGCAGTTCTTC.

This clonotype was seen repeatedly, ten times or more. CDR3 in DNA: TGCAGTGCTAGAAAGGGACAGGGGCATGAAAAACTGTTTTTT. Translation gives CSARKGQGHEKLFF. The J gene is TRBJ1-4, the V gene TRBV20-1, with 10 bases fitting TRBD1. Germline values: CDR1 DFQATT, CDR2 SNEGSKA (reference sequence). CDR3 length: 14 residues. V dropped 2 bases and J dropped 6; count of bases not matched to a gene: 3.

About this clonotype: Relative to the germline gene, one junction end is altered; a read error may explain this. The chain employs TRBV20-1 and TRBJ2-3, with TRBD2 identical over 8 bases. The V gene's germline CDR1 is DFQATT and CDR2 SNEGSKA (reference sequence). The CDR3 runs 15 residues. DNA for the CDR3: TGCAGTGCTGGGTCGCCGGGAGGGAGCACAGATACGCTGTATTTT. It yields the protein CSAGSPGGSTDTLYF.

This chain uses TRBV14 with TRBJ1-2; TRBD1 might be the D (5 bases). Per the germline V gene, CDR1 is SGHDN and CDR2 is FVKESK. V was trimmed by 2 bases and J by 0 bases, leaving 10 bases between them. The CDR3 totals 15 residues. The CDR3 is CASSQLGTTNYGYTF. CDR3 sequence (DNA): TGTGCCAGCAGCCAACTCGGGACCACTAACTATGGCTACACCTTC.

The CDR3 region has the DNA TGTGCCAGCAGTTATTTCCCAGGGGTCCACTATGGCTACACCTTC. Its translation: CASSYFPGVHYGYTF. The V call is TRBV6-2 or TRBV6-3, the J call TRBJ1-2; D is perhaps TRBD1 (6 bases). V lost 3 bases and J lost 3, with 14 bases in between. Germline V gene sequence: CDR1 MNHEY, CDR2 SVGEGT. The CDR3 spans 15 residues.

This clonotype turned up a few times. The V call is TRBV27, the J call TRBJ2-1; 11 positions match TRBD2. From germline, CDR1 is MNHEY and CDR2 SMNVEV (reference sequence). The CDR3 has 18 amino acids. J lost 1 base, V lost 2 bases, and 7 bases had no gene match. For the CDR3, the DNA is TGTGCCAGCAGTTTAAGGACGACTAGCGGGACTTCCTACAATGAGCAGTTCTTC. It yields the protein CASSLRTTSGTSYNEQFF.

V usage is TRBV27 and J usage is TRBJ1-1, with D possibly matching TRBD1 (5 bases). CDR1 and CDR2 (germline): MNHEY, SMNVEV (reference sequence). With 4 bases removed from V and 4 bases from J, the gap between germline ends came to 19 bases. The CDR3 is made up of 16 amino acids. The CDR3 loop is CASSYLGSGAVTEAFF. Written as DNA, the CDR3 is TGTGCCAGCAGTTACCTTGGGTCCGGGGCTGTCACTGAAGCTTTCTTT.

In the case of this clonotype: Since a much larger clone is just one base distant, this may be a read error. The genes are TRBV27 and TRBJ1-2, with D perhaps matching TRBD1 (5 bases). Trimming pared 5 bases from V and 4 bases from J, leaving 17 bases between. The CDR3 is 15 residues long. Germline-derived CDR1 and CDR2 are MNHEY and SMNVEV (reference sequence). The CDR3 is CASSHGDGQSYGYTF. The CDR3, as DNA: TGTGCCAGCAGTCACGGGGACGGCCAGAGCTATGGCTACACCTTC.

In this sample, this clonotype turned up many times. J is TRBJ2-3 and V is TRBV5-1, with D possibly TRBD1 on 5 matching bases. Deletions cut 3 bases from V and 4 bases from J, with 9 bases between. This CDR3 has 13 amino acids. Germline-derived CDR1 and CDR2 are SGHRS and YFSETQ. CDR3 sequence reads: CASSSTAADTQYF. The CDR3 coding sequence is TGCGCCAGCAGCTCGACAGCTGCAGATACGCAGTATTTT.

Notes on this clonotype: This clone may be a read error of a much larger clone one base away. This chain joins TRBV20-1 and TRBJ2-1, with TRBD2 matching over 7 bases. The CDR3 sequence is 18 residues long. Trimming cost V 0 bases and J 12 bases; bases outside gene matches: 23. CDR1 and CDR2 (germline): DFQATT, SNEGSKA (reference sequence). CDR3: CSARDIVSQAGWGDAQFF. The CDR3 DNA reads TGCAGTGCTAGAGATATTGTGTCCCAAGCGGGATGGGGGGATGCGCAGTTCTTC.

This clonotype was seen at least ten times. The V and J genes are TRBV3-1 and TRBJ2-3; D is unclear. Germline CDR1 reads LGHDT; CDR2 reads YNNKEL (reference sequence). The germline V and J ends were trimmed by 0 bases and 10 bases, with 5 bases remaining between them. The CDR3 contains 11 residues. CDR3 amino acids: CASSQDIAQYF. The CDR3 DNA reads as TGTGCCAGCAGCCAAGATATCGCGCAGTATTTT.

A single count supports this clonotype. The chain combines TRBV5-5 with TRBJ1-4; D is possibly TRBD1 (5 bases). The CDR3 consists of 15 residues. Between the trimmed V and J ends, which lost 0 bases and 7 bases, there was a span of 13 bases. Germline-derived CDR1 and CDR2 are SGHKS and YYEKEE (reference sequence). The CDR3 spells CASSLGAGVGEKLFF. The CDR3 region has the DNA TGTGCCAGCAGCTTGGGAGCGGGGGTTGGTGAAAAACTGTTTTTT.

This clonotype was seen ten or more times. J is TRBJ2-1 and V is TRBV4-1, with TRBD2 matching over 10 bases. CDR3 length: 17 amino acids. Per the germline V gene, CDR1 is MGHRA and CDR2 is YSYEKL. V trimming: 4 bases; J trimming: 3 bases; junction bases outside the gene matches: 9. This CDR3 reads CASSPGLALGGYNEQFF. DNA for the CDR3: TGCGCCAGCAGCCCGGGACTAGCGTTGGGAGGCTACAATGAGCAGTTCTTC.

In its sample, this clonotype was seen a few times. This rearrangement joins TRBV6-5 to TRBJ2-7; D gene uncertain. In germline, CDR1 is MNHEY, CDR2 SVGAGI. V lost 2 bases and J lost 2, with 7 bases in between. The CDR3 spans 13 residues. The CDR3, as DNA: TGTGCCAGCAGTTACGCAGGCACCTACGAGCAGTACTTC. It specifies CASSYAGTYEQYF.

This clonotype was counted ten times or more. DNA of the CDR3: TGTGCCATACGACAGGGCGGAGATAGCAATCAGCCCCAGCATTTT. Translated, it gives CAIRQGGDSNQPQHF. The rearrangement uses TRBV10-3 and TRBJ1-5; TRBD1 matches 7 bases. CDR3 length equals 15 residues. With V trimmed by 9 bases and J by 0 bases, 8 bases remained unmatched. Germline loops: CDR1 ENHRY, CDR2 SYGVKD.

This clonotype occurred a few times. CDR3 bases: TGTGCCAGCTCACGCAGCGGGAGGTCCAAGAGCTCCTACAATGAGCAGTTCTTC. It encodes CASSRSGRSKSSYNEQFF. The genes are TRBV18 and TRBJ2-1; TRBD2 matches 9 bases. The CDR3 covers 18 residues. Germline CDR1 is KGHSH and CDR2 is LQKENI. After removal of 4 bases from V and 0 bases from J, the junction contained 10 bases not matched to a gene.